This T cell receptor (beta chain) was obtained from a study of T cell repertoires in cytomegalovirus infection. For this clonotype: Its antigen is unidentified.

Overall study results and limits: Based on cumulative public TCR beta family frequency, carriers of CMV plus the relevant HLA were identified. Clonotypes of TCR beta that were HLA-C-restricted and CMV-specific dominated the ex vivo response.

TCRdb used MiXCR to reprocess the reads, holding one entry per CDR3 protein. The sample yields a few hundred thousand distinct CDR3 sequences, roughly 29% seen once. Deletions cut 3 bases from V and 0 bases from J, with 15 bases between. The germline CDR1 and CDR2 sequences are SEHNR and FQNEAQ (reference sequence). This CDR3 is 17 amino acids long. This chain links TRBV7-9 with TRBJ1-3; the D gene is possibly TRBD1 (5 bases). Sequences were obtained from PBMCs. The TCR originated in a human donor in good health (CMV status not recorded). Some clones in this sample may be carry-over from other donors' samples. The CDR3 DNA is TGTGCCAGCAGCTTCCCCCCGGGACTAAGCTCTGGAAACACCATATATTTT. It codes for CASSFPPGLSSGNTIYF.